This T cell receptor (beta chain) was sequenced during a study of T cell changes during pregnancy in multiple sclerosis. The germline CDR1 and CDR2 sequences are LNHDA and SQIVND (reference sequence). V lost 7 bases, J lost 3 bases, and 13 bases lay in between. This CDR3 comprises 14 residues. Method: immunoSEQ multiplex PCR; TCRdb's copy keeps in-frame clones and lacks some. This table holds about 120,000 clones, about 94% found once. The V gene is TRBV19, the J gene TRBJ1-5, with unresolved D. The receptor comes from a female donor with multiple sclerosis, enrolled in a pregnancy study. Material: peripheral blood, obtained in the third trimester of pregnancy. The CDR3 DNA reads TGTGCCAGTACCCTTAAGAGGAACAATCAGCCCCAGCATTTT. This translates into CASTLKRNNQPQHF.